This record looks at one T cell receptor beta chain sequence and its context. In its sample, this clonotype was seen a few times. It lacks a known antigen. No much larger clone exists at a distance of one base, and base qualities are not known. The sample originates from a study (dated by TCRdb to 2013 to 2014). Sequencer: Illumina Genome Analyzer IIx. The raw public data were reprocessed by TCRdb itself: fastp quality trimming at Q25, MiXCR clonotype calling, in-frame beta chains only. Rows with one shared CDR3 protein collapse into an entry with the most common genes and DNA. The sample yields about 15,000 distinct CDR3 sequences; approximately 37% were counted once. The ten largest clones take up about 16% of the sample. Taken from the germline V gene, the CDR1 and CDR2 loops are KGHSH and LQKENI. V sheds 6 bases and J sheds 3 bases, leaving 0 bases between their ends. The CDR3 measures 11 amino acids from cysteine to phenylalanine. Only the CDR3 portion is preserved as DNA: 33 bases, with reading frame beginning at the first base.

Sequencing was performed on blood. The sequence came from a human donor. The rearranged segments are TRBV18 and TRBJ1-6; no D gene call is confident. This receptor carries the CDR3 CASSYNSPLHF. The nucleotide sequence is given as TGTGCCAGCTCCTATAATTCACCCCTCCACTTT.